These 29 T cell receptor beta chains originate from one sample sequenced in a study of blood T cells in healthy people across ages. A second about 7 to 11 cycle PCR used barcoded and J-beta primers. MiXCR was run by TCRdb on the 5' RACE reads, yielding one entry per CDR3 protein. The repertoire holds roughly 1.7 million distinct CDR3 sequences, with 34% as singletons. The sequencing sample was made of blood. These receptor sequences come from a woman aged 25 to 39 in good health.

This clonotype was observed a handful of times. It is unclear where the CDR3 begins or ends on the DNA, so no DNA is shown, and the CDR3 is as TCRdb lists it. The rearrangement links TRBV27 to TRBJ2-1; TRBD1, the table's D call, lacks a check against the DNA. Germline V gives CDR1 MNHEY, CDR2 SMNVEV (reference sequence). The CDR3 sequence runs 14 residues, both termini included. The CDR3 sequence: CASSTSTGDNEQFF.

This clonotype was detected a few times. This sequence joins TRBV20-1 and TRBJ2-5; TRBD2 agrees at 14 bases. The trim removed 1 base at V and 5 bases at J, leaving 15 bases unmatched. The CDR3 contains 19 residues. The germline CDR1 and CDR2 sequences are DFQATT and SNEGSKA (reference sequence). DNA of the CDR3: TGCAGTGCTAGAGGAATAGGACTAGCGGGGGGCCCTCATTGGGAGACCCAGTACTTC. This codes for CSARGIGLAGGPHWETQYF.

Regarding this clonotype: A read error may explain this, as a much larger clone is one base away. The chain has TRBV6-2 or TRBV6-3 and TRBJ2-5, with D possibly TRBD1 on 6 matching bases. The J call may be incorrect, as the DNA end agrees better with TRBJ2-7. Germline V gene lookup returns CDR1 MNHEY and CDR2 SVGEGT. CDR3 size: 13 residues. In DNA, the CDR3 is TGTGCCAGCAGTTGCCTACAGGGCTACGAGCAGTACTTC. It specifies CASSCLQGYEQYF.

The genes are TRBV4-1 and TRBJ2-3; D call uncertain. V was shortened by 1 base and J by 0 bases, with 8 bases between the two germline ends. The CDR3 loop spans 15 amino acids. Germline CDR1 MGHRA, CDR2 YSYEKL. CDR3 sequence (DNA): TGCGCCAGCAGCCAAGGGCCGTATAGCACAGATACGCAGTATTTT. It translates to CASSQGPYSTDTQYF.

The V call is TRBV30, the J call TRBJ2-2; 8 nucleotides match TRBD2. The CDR3 is made up of 14 amino acids. Germline trimming cut 5 bases from V and 6 bases from J; bases unmatched to any gene: 8. Per the germline V gene, CDR1 is GTSNPN and CDR2 is SVGIG (reference sequence). Written as DNA, the CDR3 is TGTGCCTGGCAACGGGGGGGCCCGGCCGGGGAGCTGTTTTTT. Its translation: CAWQRGGPAGELFF.

This clonotype has a handful of counts. The chain couples TRBV2 to TRBJ2-5; D may be TRBD2 (5 bases). The CDR3 is 15 residues long. Trimming stripped 8 bases from V and 0 bases from J, with 16 bases between. Germline values: CDR1 SNHLY, CDR2 FYNNEI. This chain's CDR3 is CASPRASRYQETQYF. Written as DNA, the CDR3 is TGTGCCAGCCCCCGGGCTAGCAGATACCAAGAGACCCAGTACTTC.

The chain couples TRBV3-1 to TRBJ1-6; D unclear. This CDR3 is built from 14 residues. Germline V gene sequence: CDR1 LGHDT, CDR2 YNNKEL (reference sequence). Trimming removed 0 bases at V and 15 bases at J, with 15 bases between. CDR3 coding DNA: TGTGCCAGCAGCCAAGATGTAAAGGGTTTACTCCTCCACTTT. Translated, it gives CASSQDVKGLLLHF.

Details on this clonotype: The junction does not match germline at one end; this may be a read error. The chain carries TRBV15 and TRBJ2-3; either TRBD1 or TRBD2 may fit D (6 bases each). The CDR3 loop spans 16 amino acids. The V gene's germline CDR1 is LNHNV and CDR2 YYDKDF (reference sequence). CDR3 nucleotides: TGTGCCACCAGCGGAGATGGGGGGCCTGGCACAGATACGCAGTATTTT. Translating gives CATSGDGGPGTDTQYF.

This clonotype has a count of ten or more. The rearrangement joins TRBV29-1 to TRBJ2-1; a weak D match, TRBD2 (5 bases). This CDR3 comprises 16 residues. V dropped 6 bases and J dropped 0 bases, with 18 bases sitting between them. Germline CDR1 is SQVTM and CDR2 is ANQGSEA. CDR3 in amino acids: CSVLSSPGSSYNEQFF. The CDR3 coding sequence is TGCAGCGTGCTCTCGTCCCCGGGAAGCTCCTACAATGAGCAGTTCTTC.

The chain recombines TRBV3-1 with TRBJ2-7; 7 nucleotides align to TRBD2. V shed 4 bases and J 1 base; nucleotides not matched to a gene: 28. Looked up from germline, CDR1 is LGHDT and CDR2 is YNNKEL (reference sequence). The CDR3 extends over 22 amino acids. The CDR3 spells CASSPVSVPAGYLKGHSYEQYF. CDR3 coding DNA: TGTGCCAGCAGCCCGGTCTCGGTTCCAGCGGGATATCTAAAAGGCCATTCCTACGAGCAGTACTTC.

This clonotype was recorded a few times. The chain is built from TRBV29-1 and TRBJ2-7; 9 bases line up with TRBD1. Germline V gene lookup returns CDR1 SQVTM and CDR2 ANQGSEA. J lost 3 bases, V lost 5 bases, and 8 bases had no gene match. The CDR3 spans 14 residues. The CDR3 region has the DNA TGCAGCGTTATAGTCCAGGACAGGGGCTACGAGCAGTACTTC. Translating it yields CSVIVQDRGYEQYF.

At least ten counts were recorded for this clonotype. The chain is built from TRBV20-1 and TRBJ1-2; weak D call: TRBD1 (6 bases). From germline, CDR1 is DFQATT and CDR2 SNEGSKA (reference sequence). Deletions cut 6 bases from V and 2 bases from J, with 10 bases between. This CDR3 is 12 amino acids long. The CDR3 sequence is CSANTGNYGYTF. The CDR3 coding sequence is TGCAGTGCAAATACAGGGAACTATGGCTACACCTTC.

Regarding this clonotype: A read error may explain this, as a much larger clone is one base away. The chain has TRBV29-1 and TRBJ2-3; D perhaps matches TRBD2 (6 bases). CDR3 length equals 13 residues. The germline V and J ends were trimmed by 7 bases and 5 bases, with 16 bases remaining between them. The germline gives CDR1 SQVTM, CDR2 ANQGSEA. The DNA for the CDR3 is TGCAGCGGCCGGGACTCCCTCATAGATACGCAGTATTTT. Its translation: CSGRDSLIDTQYF.

The V and J genes are TRBV7-8 and TRBJ2-7; the D gene is possibly TRBD1 (6 bases). Deletions cut 0 bases from V and 4 bases from J, with 10 bases between. CDR1 is SGHVS and CDR2 is FQNEAQ in the germline V gene. The CDR3 is 14 amino acids. CDR3 in amino acids: CASSLAGAQYEQYF. In DNA, the CDR3 is TGTGCCAGCAGCTTAGCGGGGGCCCAATACGAGCAGTACTTC.

J is TRBJ1-3 and V is TRBV4-1; D is unresolved. The V end was cut by 4 bases, the J end by 0 bases, with 19 bases between. The germline V gene encodes CDR1 MGHRA and CDR2 YSYEKL. This CDR3 has 18 residues. Written as DNA, the CDR3 is TGCGCCAGCAGCCTACGGAGTCGACGGATGGCCTCTGGAAACACCATATATTTT. Translation: CASSLRSRRMASGNTIYF.

V and J are TRBV2 and TRBJ1-1; weak D call: TRBD1 (5 bases). Per germline, CDR1 SNHLY and CDR2 FYNNEI. CDR3 length equals 14 residues. The germline V and J ends were trimmed by 6 bases and 11 bases, with 22 bases remaining between them. The CDR3 spells CASSATGRGRNAFF. The CDR3 nucleotides read TGTGCCAGCAGCGCTACAGGTCGGGGAAGAAACGCTTTCTTT. Looking up the rest from reference TRBV2 and TRBJ1-1 gives the full variable domain: EPEVTQTPSHQVTQMGQEVILRCVPISNHLYFYWYRQILGQKVEFLVSFYNNEISEKSEIFDDQFSVERPDGSNFTLKIRSTKLEDSAMYFCASSATGRGRNAFFGQGTRLTVV.

The rearrangement links TRBV20-1 to TRBJ2-5, with a weak D call TRBD2 (6 bases). Trimming left V 4 bases short and J 5 bases short, with 20 bases between. Germline lookup yields CDR1 DFQATT and CDR2 SNEGSKA (reference sequence). The CDR3 has 15 residues. The CDR3 sequence: CSANLREYPYETQYF. In nucleotides, the CDR3 is TGCAGTGCTAATTTACGGGAGTACCCCTACGAGACCCAGTACTTC.

V and J are TRBV29-1 and TRBJ1-4, with 8 bases aligning to TRBD1. The V segment lost 3 bases and the J segment 10 bases; nucleotides outside the gene matches: 4. The CDR3 has 12 amino acids. Germline-derived CDR1 and CDR2 are SQVTM and ANQGSEA. DNA for the CDR3: TGCAGCGTTGACTCCGGGACAGGAAAACTGTTTTTT. This encodes CSVDSGTGKLFF. Filled out from reference TRBV29-1 and TRBJ1-4, the complete variable domain reads SAVISQKPSRDICQRGTSLTIQCQVDSQVTMMFWYRQQPGQSLTLIATANQGSEATYESGFVIDKFPISRPNLTFSTLTVSNMSPEDSSIYLCSVDSGTGKLFFGSGTQLSVL.

A few counts support this clonotype. In nucleotides, the CDR3 is TGCAGTGCTAGAGATGGGGGACAGGGGTACGGCGAGCAGTACTTC. Translating it yields CSARDGGQGYGEQYF. The genes are TRBV20-1 and TRBJ2-7; 10 bases are shared with TRBD1. Per germline, CDR1 DFQATT and CDR2 SNEGSKA (reference sequence). The V gene end was trimmed by 0 bases and the J gene end by 6 bases; junction bases not matched to a gene: 8. This CDR3 contains 15 residues.

This clonotype was detected a few times. The chain joins TRBV12-3 or TRBV12-4 to TRBJ2-1; perhaps TRBD2 as D (5 bases). Trimming stripped 6 bases from V and 0 bases from J, with 15 bases between. CDR3 length equals 16 residues. CDR3: CASSPQRSSSYNEQFF. CDR3 in DNA: TGTGCCAGCAGCCCTCAGCGGAGTAGCTCCTACAATGAGCAGTTCTTC.

The rearrangement uses TRBV3-1 and TRBJ1-6, with D hard to call. Trimming left V 4 bases short and J 8 bases short, with 18 bases between. Germline CDR1 LGHDT, CDR2 YNNKEL (reference sequence). CDR3 size: 16 residues. CDR3 region: CASSLGLFVEYSPLHF. The CDR3 bases are TGTGCCAGCAGCCTTGGCCTTTTTGTCGAGTATTCACCCCTCCACTTT.

The table lists this clonotype with a few counts. The J gene is TRBJ2-7, the V gene TRBV6-1, with D uncertain. Germline assignment: CDR1 MNHNS and CDR2 SASEGT. Between the trimmed V and J ends, which lost 7 bases and 6 bases, there was a span of 10 bases. The CDR3 runs 11 residues. CDR3 in amino acids: CASMEGPEQYF. The CDR3 bases are TGTGCCAGCATGGAAGGTCCCGAGCAGTACTTC.

This sequence joins TRBV20-1 and TRBJ2-7; possibly TRBD2 for D (5 bases). In germline, CDR1 is DFQATT, CDR2 SNEGSKA (reference sequence). The CDR3 contains 13 residues. CDR3 loop: CRLSRAEDHEQYF. CDR3 DNA: TGCAGGCTGAGTAGGGCGGAGGACCACGAGCAGTACTTC.

The chain joins TRBV18 to TRBJ2-1; 7 bases align to TRBD1. The CDR3 has 13 amino acids. In germline, CDR1 is KGHSH, CDR2 LQKENI. V dropped 5 bases and J dropped 6; count of bases not matched to a gene: 4. The CDR3 nucleotides are TGTGCCAGCTCAGCCCCAGGGGGCAATGAGCAGTTCTTC. Its translation: CASSAPGGNEQFF.

The rearrangement joins TRBV5-8 to TRBJ2-3; D remains unclear. V lost 2 bases to trimming and J lost 2 bases, with 15 bases between them. The V gene's germline CDR1 is SGHTS and CDR2 YDEGEE. The CDR3 is 16 residues long. CDR3 sequence (DNA): TGTGCCAGCAGCTTTTTCGGTGGGATTGACACAGATACGCAGTATTTT. This gives the protein CASSFFGGIDTDTQYF.

The V gene is TRBV5-1, the J gene TRBJ1-2; 7 nucleotides line up with TRBD1. Germline CDR1 and CDR2: SGHRS and YFSETQ. The ends lost 4 bases at V and 6 bases at J; junction bases unmatched: 6. This CDR3 region has 13 residues. The CDR3 DNA reads TGCGCCAGCAGCATCCCCGGGACAGATGGCTACACCTTC. Protein sequence: CASSIPGTDGYTF.

Many counts were recorded for this clonotype. The J gene is TRBJ2-7, the V gene TRBV6-2 or TRBV6-3; 7 bases are shared with TRBD2. Germline CDR1 MNHEY, CDR2 SVGEGT. This CDR3 comprises 14 residues. J was trimmed by 0 bases and V by 4 bases; bases with no gene match: 3. Here the CDR3 reads CASSWGGSSYEQYF. Written as DNA, the CDR3 is TGTGCCAGCAGTTGGGGCGGGAGCTCCTACGAGCAGTACTTC.

The rearrangement joins TRBV6-5 to TRBJ2-3; a possible D gene is TRBD2 (6 bases). V dropped 4 bases and J dropped 2 bases, with 16 bases sitting between them. The CDR3 runs 16 residues. The germline V gene has CDR1 MNHEY and CDR2 SVGAGI. The CDR3, as DNA: TGTGCCAGCAGTTGGGGAGGCCAGGGTAACACAGATACGCAGTATTTT. It encodes CASSWGGQGNTDTQYF.

The V gene is TRBV5-6, the J gene TRBJ1-1; D is possibly TRBD1 (6 bases). The CDR3 has 14 amino acids. V lost 3 bases and J 6 bases, leaving 15 bases between the germline ends. Germline loops: CDR1 SGHDT, CDR2 YYEEEE. CDR3 bases: TGTGCCAGCAGCTCGAGGGGGGGTTCGGCTGAAGCTTTCTTT. Translating it yields CASSSRGGSAEAFF.